The rows below give T cell receptor beta chains drawn from one sample of a study of cytomegalovirus exposure and HLA in healthy donors. The protocol was immunoSEQ multiplex PCR, while the TCRdb copy is restricted to in-frame clones and leaves out a portion. This sample has 150,000 to 200,000 clones, with about four fifths found just once. Sample: PBMCs. The receptors were sampled from a woman aged 30 to 39 in good health and CMV-seropositive. CDR3s include the opening cysteine and the closing phenylalanine or tryptophan. The D gene is left open where the match is weak. Size values are once, few and many counts, or a class for expanded clones, and some rows have none.

d_call j_call clone_size v_call cdr3_nt cdr3_aa
TRBD2 TRBJ2-2 NA TRBV19 TGTGCCAGTAGTATAGGACAGGAACTAGCGGGGTACACCGGGGAGCTGTTTTTT CASSIGQELAGYTGELFF
NA TRBJ1-2 NA TRBV10-2 TGCGCCAGCAGTTTGACAGACGTCTATGGCTACACCTTC CASSLTDVYGYTF
TRBD2 TRBJ2-3 NA TRBV6-5 TGTGCCAGCAGTGTCCTAGCGGGATTAGCAGATACGCAGTATTTT CASSVLAGLADTQYF
NA TRBJ2-1 once TRBV6-5 TGTGCCAGCACAATAAGGCAGGGGTCCTACAATGAGCAGTTCTTC CASTIRQGSYNEQFF
TRBD2 TRBJ2-1 NA TRBV2 TGTGCCAGCAGTGAGTTATCGGGCGGGAGGGCCACTGAGCAGTTCTTC CASSELSGGRATEQFF
TRBD1 TRBJ2-4 NA TRBV4-2 TGTGCCAGCAGCCAAGTTCTCTTCACAGGGGAGGCCAAAAACATTCAGTACTTC CASSQVLFTGEAKNIQYF
TRBD2 TRBJ2-1 NA TRBV29-1 TGCAGCGTCGCCGGGACTAGCGGGGACAATGAGCAGTTCTTC CSVAGTSGDNEQFF
NA TRBJ2-3 NA TRBV5-6 TGTGCCAGCAGCTCCAACTGGGATACGCAGTATTTT CASSSNWDTQYF
NA TRBJ1-4 NA TRBV5-1 TGCGCCAGCAGCCCGGTGAGGGGGGGCTTGAATGAAAAACTGTTTTTT CASSPVRGGLNEKLFF
NA TRBJ2-2 NA TRBV11-2 TGTGCCAGCAGCTCCACCCGGGTCACCTACACCGGGGAGCTGTTTTTT CASSSTRVTYTGELFF
TRBD2 TRBJ2-1 NA TRBV5-5 TGTGCCAGCAGCCAGACTAGCGGGATTGGGGCTAATGAGCAGTTCTTC CASSQTSGIGANEQFF
NA TRBJ1-5 NA TRBV5-5 TGTGCCAGCAGCTTCGGGAACGTACCTTCGGAGCCCCAGCATTTT CASSFGNVPSEPQHF
TRBD2 TRBJ2-7 NA TRBV6-5 TGTGCCAGCAGTTACCGGCTAGCGGGAGTCTACGAGCAGTACTTC CASSYRLAGVYEQYF
TRBD2 TRBJ2-1 NA TRBV7-6 TGTGCCAGCAGCTTATCAAGCGGGAGGATGTGGAATGAGCAGTTCTTC CASSLSSGRMWNEQFF
TRBD2 TRBJ2-7 NA TRBV12-5 TGTGCTAGTGGTTTACTCGGACTAGCGGGCACTCCGACCTACGAGCAGTACTTC CASGLLGLAGTPTYEQYF
TRBD1 TRBJ2-7 NA TRBV5-1 TGCGCCAGCAGCTTCGGGACAGGGACCTACGAGCAGTACTTC CASSFGTGTYEQYF
NA TRBJ1-2 NA TRBV7-2 TGTGCCAGCAGCGACCAGGGGCCGTATGGCTACACCTTC CASSDQGPYGYTF
TRBD1 TRBJ2-2 NA TRBV14 TGTGCCAGCAGCCATCCGGGACAGGGGAGCACCGGGGAGCTGTTTTTT CASSHPGQGSTGELFF
NA TRBJ2-1 NA TRBV9 TGTGCCAGCAGCGCCGTTAATGAGCAGTTCTTC CASSAVNEQFF
NA TRBJ1-1 NA TRBV19 TGTGCCAGTAGTATCCCGACTGGGGCTTTCTTT CASSIPTGAFF
NA TRBJ2-7 NA TRBV10-3 TGTGCCATCAGTGTCGGGTACGAGCAGTACTTC CAISVGYEQYF
NA TRBJ1-4 few TRBV5-4 TGTGCCAGCAGCTTGAAACCCTTGGAGGCAACTAATGAAAAACTGTTTTTT CASSLKPLEATNEKLFF
NA TRBJ2-4 NA TRBV27 TGTGCCAGCAGACCCCGGTATCCCGAGGACATTCAGTACTTC CASRPRYPEDIQYF
TRBD1 TRBJ1-1 NA TRBV19 TGTGCCAGTAGTATTGGCTTGACAGGGCAGGGGGACACTGAAGCTTTCTTT CASSIGLTGQGDTEAFF